The 8 T cell receptor beta chains below were found in one sample sequenced in a study of OX40 agonist ivuxolimab in advanced cancers. TCRdb's table, derived via immunoSEQ multiplex PCR, lists solely in-frame clones and lacks some. This sample has roughly 41,000 clones, with roughly 80% found just once. Sequenced here: CD4+ or CD8+ T cells sorted from blood, sampled in a trial of the OX40 agonist ivuxolimab. These receptors were obtained from an adult with an advanced solid tumor such as melanoma, head and neck, liver or kidney cancer.

This sequence joins TRBV5-4 and TRBJ2-1; 8 positions match TRBD1. The trim removed 5 bases at V and 6 bases at J, leaving 7 bases unmatched. In germline, CDR1 is SGHNT, CDR2 YYREEE (reference sequence). There are 14 residues in the CDR3. The CDR3: CASRGQGKGNEQFF. The CDR3 DNA reads as TGTGCCAGCAGAGGACAGGGAAAAGGCAATGAGCAGTTCTTC.

The rearrangement links TRBV28 to TRBJ1-1; 11 bases line up with TRBD1. With V trimmed by 2 bases and J by 4 bases, 3 bases remained unmatched. CDR3 length equals 15 residues. Germline lookup yields CDR1 MDHEN and CDR2 SYDVKM. The CDR3, as DNA: TGTGCCAGCAGTTTACGGGGACAGGGGGGCACTGAAGCTTTCTTT. Protein sequence: CASSLRGQGGTEAFF.

The CDR3 loop is CASSSSLWGNTIYF. In DNA, the CDR3 is TGTGCCAGCAGCTCGTCCCTCTGGGGAAACACCATATATTTT. The chain carries TRBV7-9 and TRBJ1-3; D call uncertain. This CDR3 region has 14 residues. V gave up 4 bases and J gave up 4 bases, with 11 bases separating them. Germline CDR1 and CDR2: SEHNR and FQNEAQ (reference sequence).

This clone was seen a single time. This chain links TRBV5-8 with TRBJ1-5; D uncertain. The germline gives CDR1 SGHTS, CDR2 YDEGEE. V was cut by 4 bases and J by 0 bases, with 8 bases left in between. The CDR3 length is 14 residues. Here the CDR3 reads CASSPSNSNQPQHF. For the CDR3, the DNA is TGTGCCAGCAGCCCAAGTAATAGCAATCAGCCCCAGCATTTT.

The CDR3 DNA reads as TGTGCCAGCAGTCAGGGGACCCGCACAGATACGCAGTATTTT. Protein product: CASSQGTRTDTQYF. The chain has TRBV5-8 and TRBJ2-3; weak D call: TRBD1 (6 bases). This CDR3 is built from 14 residues. Germline lookup yields CDR1 SGHTS and CDR2 YDEGEE. With 5 bases removed from V and 1 base from J, the gap between germline ends came to 11 bases.

This chain links TRBV28 with TRBJ2-7; 7 nucleotides match TRBD1. The germline V gene has CDR1 MDHEN and CDR2 SYDVKM. V shed 3 bases, J shed 0 bases, and the junction held 5 bases outside the gene matches. This CDR3 comprises 15 residues. The CDR3 coding sequence is TGTGCCAGCAGTTTTTCGGCAGGGGGCTCCTACGAGCAGTACTTC. This sequence encodes CASSFSAGGSYEQYF.

For this clone: The final CDR3 position lacks the conserved phenylalanine or tryptophan, pointing to a likely read error. It is unclear where the CDR3 begins or ends on the DNA, so no DNA is shown, and the CDR3 is as TCRdb lists it. The chain combines TRBV5-4 with TRBJ1-2. Germline CDR1 reads SGHNT; CDR2 reads YYREEE (reference sequence). With termini counted, the CDR3 has 9 amino acids. CDR3 loop: CASSPKGRV.

The V and J genes are TRBV2 and TRBJ2-2, with D tentatively TRBD1 (6 bases). CDR1 SNHLY and CDR2 FYNNEI come from the germline V gene. This CDR3 has 13 amino acids. Trimming left V 10 bases short and J 5 bases short, with 14 bases between. CDR3 nucleotide sequence: TGTGCCATCCGAACAGGGTGGACCGGGGAGCTGTTTTTT. Its translation is CAIRTGWTGELFF.